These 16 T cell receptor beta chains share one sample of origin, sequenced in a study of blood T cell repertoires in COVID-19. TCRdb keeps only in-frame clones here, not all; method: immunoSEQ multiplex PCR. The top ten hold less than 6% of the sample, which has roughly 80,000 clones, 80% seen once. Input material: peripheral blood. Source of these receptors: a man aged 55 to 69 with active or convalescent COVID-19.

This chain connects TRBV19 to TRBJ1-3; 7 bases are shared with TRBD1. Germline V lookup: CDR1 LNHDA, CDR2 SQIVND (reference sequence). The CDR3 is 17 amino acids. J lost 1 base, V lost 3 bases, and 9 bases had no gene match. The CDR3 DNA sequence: TGTGCCAGTAGTATCGCGAACAGGGGCGTTTCTGGAAACACCATATATTTT. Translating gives CASSIANRGVSGNTIYF. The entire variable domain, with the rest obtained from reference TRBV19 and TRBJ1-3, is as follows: DGGITQSPKYLFRKEGQNVTLSCEQNLNHDAMYWYRQDPGQGLRLIYYSQIVNDFQKGDIAEGYSVSREKKESFPLTVTSAQKNPTAFYLCASSIANRGVSGNTIYFGEGSWLTVV.

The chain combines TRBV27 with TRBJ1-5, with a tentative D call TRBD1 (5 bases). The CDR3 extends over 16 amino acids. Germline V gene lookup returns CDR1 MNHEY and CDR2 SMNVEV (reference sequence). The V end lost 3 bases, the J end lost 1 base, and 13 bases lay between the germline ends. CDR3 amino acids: CASSFGGGASNQPQHF. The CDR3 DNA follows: TGTGCCAGCAGTTTTGGGGGAGGTGCGAGCAATCAGCCCCAGCATTTT.

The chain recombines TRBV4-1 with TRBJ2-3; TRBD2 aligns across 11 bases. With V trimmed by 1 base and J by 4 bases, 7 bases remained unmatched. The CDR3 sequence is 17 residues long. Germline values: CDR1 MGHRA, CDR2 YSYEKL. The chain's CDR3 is CASSQVGASGGSDTQYF. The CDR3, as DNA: TGCGCCAGCAGCCAAGTCGGAGCTAGCGGGGGGTCAGATACGCAGTATTTT.

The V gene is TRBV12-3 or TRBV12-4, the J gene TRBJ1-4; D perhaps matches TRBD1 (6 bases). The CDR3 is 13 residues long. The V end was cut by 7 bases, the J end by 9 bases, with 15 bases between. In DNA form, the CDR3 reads TGTGCCAGCACCCGGGACATCCTACAAAAACTGTTTTTT. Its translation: CASTRDILQKLFF.

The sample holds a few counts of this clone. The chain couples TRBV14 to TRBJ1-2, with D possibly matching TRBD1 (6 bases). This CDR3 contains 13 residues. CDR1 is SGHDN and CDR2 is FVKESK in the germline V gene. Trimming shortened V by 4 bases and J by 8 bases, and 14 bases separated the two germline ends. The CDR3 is CASSLRTAEGYTF. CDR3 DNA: TGTGCCAGCAGCCTCCGGACAGCTGAGGGCTACACCTTC.

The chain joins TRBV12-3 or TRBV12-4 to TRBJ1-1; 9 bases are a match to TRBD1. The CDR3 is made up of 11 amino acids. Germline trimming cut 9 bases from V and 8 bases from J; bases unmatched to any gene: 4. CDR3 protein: CASQGTGEAFF. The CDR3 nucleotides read TGTGCCAGTCAAGGGACAGGGGAAGCTTTCTTT.

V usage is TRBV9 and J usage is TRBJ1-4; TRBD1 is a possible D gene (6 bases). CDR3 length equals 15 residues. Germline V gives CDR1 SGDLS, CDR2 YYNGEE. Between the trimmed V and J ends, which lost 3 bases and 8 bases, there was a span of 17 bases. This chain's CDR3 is CASSAGQTRREKLFF. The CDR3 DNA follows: TGTGCCAGCAGCGCAGGACAGACCAGGAGGGAAAAACTGTTTTTT.

The CDR3 DNA sequence: TGTGCCAGTAGTGTCGGACCGGGGAGTAACTATGGCTACACCTTC. It specifies CASSVGPGSNYGYTF. J is TRBJ1-2 and V is TRBV19; D remains ambiguous. The CDR3 is 15 residues long. Germline CDR1 is LNHDA and CDR2 is SQIVND (reference sequence). Trimming stripped 5 bases from V and 1 base from J, with 14 bases between.

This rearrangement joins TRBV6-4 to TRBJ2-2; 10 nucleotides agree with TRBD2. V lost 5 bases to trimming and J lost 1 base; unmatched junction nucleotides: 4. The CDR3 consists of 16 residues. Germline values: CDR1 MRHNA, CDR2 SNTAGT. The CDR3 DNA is TGTGCCAGCAGTAACCGACTAGCGGGGAACACCGGGGAGCTGTTTTTT. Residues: CASSNRLAGNTGELFF.

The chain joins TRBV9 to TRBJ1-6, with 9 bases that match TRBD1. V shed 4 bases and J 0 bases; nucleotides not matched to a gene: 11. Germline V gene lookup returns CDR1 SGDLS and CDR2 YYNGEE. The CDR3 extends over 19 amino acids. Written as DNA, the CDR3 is TGTGCCAGCAGCCCTGGGACAGGGTATGGTCGCTCCTATAATTCACCCCTCCACTTT. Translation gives CASSPGTGYGRSYNSPLHF.

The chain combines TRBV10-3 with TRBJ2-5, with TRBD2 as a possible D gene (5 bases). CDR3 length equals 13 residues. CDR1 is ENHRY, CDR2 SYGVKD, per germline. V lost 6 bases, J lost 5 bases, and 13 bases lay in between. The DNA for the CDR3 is TGTGCCATCAGCATGACTCGCGGGGAGACCCAGTACTTC. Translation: CAISMTRGETQYF.

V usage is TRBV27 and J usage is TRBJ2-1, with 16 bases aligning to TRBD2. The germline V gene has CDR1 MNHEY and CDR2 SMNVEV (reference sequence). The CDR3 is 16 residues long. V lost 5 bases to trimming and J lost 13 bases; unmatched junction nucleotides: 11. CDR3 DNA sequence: TGTGCCAGCAGTACCCAACCCGGGACTAGCGGGGGGGTTCAGTTCTTC. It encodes CASSTQPGTSGGVQFF.

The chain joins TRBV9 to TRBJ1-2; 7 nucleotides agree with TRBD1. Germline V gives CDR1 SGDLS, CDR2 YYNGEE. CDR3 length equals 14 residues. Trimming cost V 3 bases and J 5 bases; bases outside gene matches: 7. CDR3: CASSGGQDRYGYTF. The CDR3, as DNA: TGTGCCAGCAGCGGCGGACAGGACCGATATGGCTACACCTTC.

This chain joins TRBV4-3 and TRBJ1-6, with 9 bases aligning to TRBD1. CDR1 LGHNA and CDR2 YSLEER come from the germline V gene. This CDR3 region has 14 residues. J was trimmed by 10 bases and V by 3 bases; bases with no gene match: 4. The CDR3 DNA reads TGCGCCAGCAGCCAGCGGGACAGGGACTCACCCCTCCACTTT. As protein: CASSQRDRDSPLHF.

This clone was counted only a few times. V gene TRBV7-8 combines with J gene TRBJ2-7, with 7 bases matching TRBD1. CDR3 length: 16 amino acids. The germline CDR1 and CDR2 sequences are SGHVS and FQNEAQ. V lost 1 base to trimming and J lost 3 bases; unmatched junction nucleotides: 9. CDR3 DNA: TGTGCCAGCAGCTTAGACCCAGAGACAGGGAACTACGAGCAGTACTTC. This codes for CASSLDPETGNYEQYF.

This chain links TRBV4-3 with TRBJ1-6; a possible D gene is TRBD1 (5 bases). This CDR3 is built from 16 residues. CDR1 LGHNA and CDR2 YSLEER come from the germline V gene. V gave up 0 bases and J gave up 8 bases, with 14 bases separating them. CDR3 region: CASSQDGAGAYSPLHF. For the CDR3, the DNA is TGCGCCAGCAGCCAAGATGGGGCAGGAGCGTATTCACCCCTCCACTTT.